This T cell receptor beta chain was captured in a study of blood T cell repertoires in COVID-19. Study in general: Researchers got acute and convalescent COVID-19 samples from the United States, Italy and Spain. The cDNA or gDNA used as material had been derived from T cells, B-cell-depleted T cells, or PBMCs.

Source study methods: Reference gene primer amplification in the assay estimated nucleated cell counts. Sequencing was performed with immunoSEQ multiplex PCR; in TCRdb, only in-frame clones are kept and a portion is missing. Clone size and V and J calls were adopted from that table, with D and trimming inferred from the DNA. The sample has 64,000 or so clones; around 86% are singletons. Germline CDR1 is LGHNA and CDR2 is YNFKEQ. V gave up 8 bases and J gave up 7 bases; unmatched junction bases: 9. The length of the CDR3 is 14 residues. The TCR originated in a human donor in a cohort sampled during active COVID-19. V gene TRBV4-2 combines with J gene TRBJ1-5, with 9 bases aligning to TRBD1. Sample: peripheral blood. For the CDR3, the DNA is TGTGCCAGCTCCCCCGGGACAGGGAGCCAGCCCCAGCATTTT. It codes for CASSPGTGSQPQHF.